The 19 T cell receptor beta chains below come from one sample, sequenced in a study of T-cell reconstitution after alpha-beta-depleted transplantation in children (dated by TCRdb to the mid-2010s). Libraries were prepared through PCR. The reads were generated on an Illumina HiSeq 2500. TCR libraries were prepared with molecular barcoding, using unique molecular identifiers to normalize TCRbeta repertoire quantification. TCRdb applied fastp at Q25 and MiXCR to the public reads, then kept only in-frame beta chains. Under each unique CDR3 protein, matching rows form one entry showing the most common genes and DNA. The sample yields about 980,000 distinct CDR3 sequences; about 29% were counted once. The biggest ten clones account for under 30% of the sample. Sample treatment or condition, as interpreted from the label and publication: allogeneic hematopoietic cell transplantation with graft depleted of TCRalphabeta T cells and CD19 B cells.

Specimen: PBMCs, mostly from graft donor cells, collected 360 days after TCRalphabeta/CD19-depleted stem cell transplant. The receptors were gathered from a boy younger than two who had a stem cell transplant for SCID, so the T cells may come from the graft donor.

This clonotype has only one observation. CDR3: CSASSLAGAGEQFF. The CDR3 bases are TGCAGTGCTAGTAGTCTAGCGGGGGCGGGGGAGCAGTTCTTC. This chain links TRBV20-1 with TRBJ2-1; 10 positions agree with TRBD2. This CDR3 is built from 14 residues. Germline V gives CDR1 DFQATT, CDR2 SNEGSKA (reference sequence). The trim removed 3 bases at V and 10 bases at J, leaving 9 bases unmatched.

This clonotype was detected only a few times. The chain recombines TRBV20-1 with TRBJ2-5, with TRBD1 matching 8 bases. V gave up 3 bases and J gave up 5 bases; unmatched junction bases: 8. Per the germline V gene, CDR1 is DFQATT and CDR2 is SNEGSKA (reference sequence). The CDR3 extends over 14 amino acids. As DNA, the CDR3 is TGCAGTGCTAGCCCCCCAGGGGGCCGGGAGACCCAGTACTTC. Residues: CSASPPGGRETQYF.

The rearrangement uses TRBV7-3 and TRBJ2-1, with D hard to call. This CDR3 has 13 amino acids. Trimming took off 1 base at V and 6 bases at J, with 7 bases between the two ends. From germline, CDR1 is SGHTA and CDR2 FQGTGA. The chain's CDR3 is CASSLISGNEQFF. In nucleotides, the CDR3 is TGTGCCAGCAGCTTAATTTCAGGCAATGAGCAGTTCTTC. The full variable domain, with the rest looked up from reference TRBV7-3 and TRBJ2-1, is GAGVSQTPSNKVTEKGKYVELRCDPISGHTALYWYRQSLGQGPEFLIYFQGTGAADDSGLPNDRFFAVRPEGSVSTLKIQRTERGDSAVYLCASSLISGNEQFFGPGTRLTVL.

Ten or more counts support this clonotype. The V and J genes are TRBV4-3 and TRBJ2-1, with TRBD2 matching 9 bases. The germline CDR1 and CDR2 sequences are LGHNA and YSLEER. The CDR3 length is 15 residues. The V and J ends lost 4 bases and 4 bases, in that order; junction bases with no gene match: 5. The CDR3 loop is CASSRERGAYNEQFF. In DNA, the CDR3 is TGCGCCAGCAGCCGTGAGCGGGGGGCATACAATGAGCAGTTCTTC.

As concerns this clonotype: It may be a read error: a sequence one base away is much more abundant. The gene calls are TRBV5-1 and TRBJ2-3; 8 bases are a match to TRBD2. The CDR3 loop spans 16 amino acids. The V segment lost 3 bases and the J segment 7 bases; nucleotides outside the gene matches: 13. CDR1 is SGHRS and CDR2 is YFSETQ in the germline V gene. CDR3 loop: CASSWTGGPVGNTQYF. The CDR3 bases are TGCGCCAGCAGCTGGACGGGGGGGCCCGTCGGGAATACGCAGTATTTT.

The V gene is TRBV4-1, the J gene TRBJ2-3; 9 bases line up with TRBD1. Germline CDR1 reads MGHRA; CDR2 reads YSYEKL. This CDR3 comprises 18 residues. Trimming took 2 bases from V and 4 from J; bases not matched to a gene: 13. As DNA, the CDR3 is TGCGCCAGCAGCCAAACTGCGAGCCGGGACAGGGTAGCAGATACGCAGTATTTT. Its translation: CASSQTASRDRVADTQYF.

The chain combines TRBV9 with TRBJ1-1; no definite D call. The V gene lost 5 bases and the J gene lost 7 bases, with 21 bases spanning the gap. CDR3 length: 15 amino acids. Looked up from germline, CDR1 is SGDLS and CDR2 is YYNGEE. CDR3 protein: CASSATRLAAGEAFF. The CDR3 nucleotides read TGTGCCAGCAGTGCAACACGGTTGGCAGCTGGTGAAGCTTTCTTT.

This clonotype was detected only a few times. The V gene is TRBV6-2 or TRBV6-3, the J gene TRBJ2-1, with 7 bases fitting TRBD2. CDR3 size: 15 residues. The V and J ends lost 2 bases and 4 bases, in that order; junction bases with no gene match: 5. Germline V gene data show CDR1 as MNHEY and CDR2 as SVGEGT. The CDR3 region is CASSYVLARYNEQFF. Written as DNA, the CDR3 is TGTGCCAGCAGTTACGTACTAGCGAGGTACAATGAGCAGTTCTTC.

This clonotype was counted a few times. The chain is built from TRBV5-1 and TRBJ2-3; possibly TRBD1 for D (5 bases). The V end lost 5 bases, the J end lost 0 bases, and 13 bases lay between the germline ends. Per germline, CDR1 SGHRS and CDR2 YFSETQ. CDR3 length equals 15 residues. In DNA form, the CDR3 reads TGCGCCAGCAGGAGCAGACAGACTAGCACAGATACGCAGTATTTT. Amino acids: CASRSRQTSTDTQYF.

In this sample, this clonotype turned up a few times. Written as DNA, the CDR3 is TGTGCCAGCACCTTCTACGGGGGCAGTAGGGAGTACGAGCAGTACTTC. Amino acids: CASTFYGGSREYEQYF. The chain uses TRBV7-8 and TRBJ2-7; D could derive from TRBD1 or TRBD2 (6 bases each). Germline V gives CDR1 SGHVS, CDR2 FQNEAQ. V dropped 7 bases and J dropped 4 bases, with 23 bases sitting between them. This CDR3 comprises 16 residues.

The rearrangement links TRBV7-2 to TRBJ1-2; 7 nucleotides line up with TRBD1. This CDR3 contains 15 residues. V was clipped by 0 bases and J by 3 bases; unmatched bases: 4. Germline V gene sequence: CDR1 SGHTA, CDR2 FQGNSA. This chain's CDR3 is CASSLAGGKDYGYTF. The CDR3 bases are TGTGCCAGCAGCTTAGCAGGGGGCAAGGACTATGGCTACACCTTC. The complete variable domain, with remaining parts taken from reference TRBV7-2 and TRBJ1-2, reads GAGVSQSPSNKVTEKGKDVELRCDPISGHTALYWYRQSLGQGLEFLIYFQGNSAPDKSGLPSDRFSAERTGGSVSTLTIQRTQQEDSAVYLCASSLAGGKDYGYTFGSGTRLTVV.

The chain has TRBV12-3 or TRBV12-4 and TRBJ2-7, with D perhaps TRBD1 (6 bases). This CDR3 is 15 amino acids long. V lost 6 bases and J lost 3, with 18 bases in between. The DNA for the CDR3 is TGTGCCAGCAGCCCATCCGGGACACCCCTCTACGAGCAGTACTTC. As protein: CASSPSGTPLYEQYF.

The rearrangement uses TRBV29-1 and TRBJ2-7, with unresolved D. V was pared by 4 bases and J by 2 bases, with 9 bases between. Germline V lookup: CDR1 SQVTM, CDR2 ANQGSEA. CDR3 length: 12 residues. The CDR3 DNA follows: TGCAGCGTTGGGTCGAGCCCCTACGAGCAGTACTTC. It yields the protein CSVGSSPYEQYF.

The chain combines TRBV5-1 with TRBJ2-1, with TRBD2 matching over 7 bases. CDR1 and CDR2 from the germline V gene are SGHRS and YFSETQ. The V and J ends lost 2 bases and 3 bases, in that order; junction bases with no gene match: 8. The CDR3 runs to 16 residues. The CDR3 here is CASSFGDYVLYNEQFF. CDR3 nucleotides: TGCGCCAGCAGCTTTGGGGACTATGTCCTCTACAATGAGCAGTTCTTC.

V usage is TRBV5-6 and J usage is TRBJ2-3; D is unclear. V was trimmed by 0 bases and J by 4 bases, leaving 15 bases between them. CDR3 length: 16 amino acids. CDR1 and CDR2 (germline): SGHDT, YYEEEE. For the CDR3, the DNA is TGTGCCAGCAGCTTGGGGGTCGAGCAGTTAGCAGATACGCAGTATTTT. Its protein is CASSLGVEQLADTQYF. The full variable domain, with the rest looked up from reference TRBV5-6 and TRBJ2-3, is DAGVTQSPTHLIKTRGQQVTLRCSPKSGHDTVSWYQQALGQGPQFIFQYYEEEERQRGNFPDRFSGHQFPNYSSELNVNALLLGDSALYLCASSLGVEQLADTQYFGPGTRLTVL.

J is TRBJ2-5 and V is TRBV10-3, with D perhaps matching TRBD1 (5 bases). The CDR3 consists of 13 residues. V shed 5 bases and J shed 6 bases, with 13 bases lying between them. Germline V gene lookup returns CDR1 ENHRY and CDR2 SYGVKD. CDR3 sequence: CAISRARAKTQYF. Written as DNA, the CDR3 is TGTGCCATCAGTCGAGCCAGGGCGAAGACCCAGTACTTC.

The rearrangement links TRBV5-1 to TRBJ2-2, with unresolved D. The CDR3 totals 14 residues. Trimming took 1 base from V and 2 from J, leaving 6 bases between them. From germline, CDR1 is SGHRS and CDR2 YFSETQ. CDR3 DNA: TGCGCCAGCAGCTTGTTACAAAACACCGGGGAGCTGTTTTTT. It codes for CASSLLQNTGELFF.

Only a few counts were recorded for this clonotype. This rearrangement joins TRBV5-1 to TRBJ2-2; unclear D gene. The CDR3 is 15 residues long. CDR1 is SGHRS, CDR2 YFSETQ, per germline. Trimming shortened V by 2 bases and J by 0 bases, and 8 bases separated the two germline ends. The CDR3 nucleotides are TGCGCCAGCAGCTTTTCGACCGCGAACACCGGGGAGCTGTTTTTT. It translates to CASSFSTANTGELFF.

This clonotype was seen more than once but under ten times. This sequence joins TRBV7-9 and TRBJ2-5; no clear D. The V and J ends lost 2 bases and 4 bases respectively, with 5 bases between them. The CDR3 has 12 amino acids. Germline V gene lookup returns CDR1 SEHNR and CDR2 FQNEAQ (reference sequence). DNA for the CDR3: TGTGCCAGCAGCTTACTGTCAGAGACCCAGTACTTC. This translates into CASSLLSETQYF.